A selection of T cell receptor beta chains follows, all from one sample in a study of cytomegalovirus exposure and HLA in healthy donors. The assay was immunoSEQ multiplex PCR, and TCRdb's table has in-frame clones only and misses some. The sample includes 250,000 or so clones, around 90% of them seen just once. Material for sequencing was PBMCs. Receptors originate from a girl aged 2 to 10 in good health and CMV-seronegative. The CDR3 runs from the conserved cysteine through the conserved F or W. Each record gives: V gene, clone size, D gene, J gene, CDR3 protein, CDR3 DNA. A D gene is named only where the DNA matches it firmly. Size is stated for part of the rows, as once, few or many counts, or as a class when the clone is expanded.

TRBV9	NA	TRBD2	TRBJ2-1	CASSPRSKAGGSYNEQFF	TGTGCCAGCAGCCCTCGATCTAAAGCGGGAGGCAGCTACAATGAGCAGTTCTTC
TRBV7-9	NA	NA	TRBJ1-5	CSSSSGGVNQPQHF	TGTTCCAGCAGCTCCGGGGGGGTCAATCAGCCCCAGCATTTT
TRBV20-1	few	NA	TRBJ2-1	CSPNEQFF	TGCAGTCCTAATGAGCAGTTCTTC
TRBV4-2	NA	TRBD2	TRBJ2-7	CASGPAGGPQEQYF	TGTGCCAGCGGCCCCGCGGGAGGGCCCCAAGAGCAGTACTTC
TRBV13	NA	TRBD2	TRBJ2-1	CASSLGGSGGGRYNEQFF	TGTGCCAGCAGCTTAGGAGGTAGCGGGGGAGGGCGTTACAATGAGCAGTTCTTC
TRBV13	NA	TRBD1	TRBJ2-7	CASSLPDRGHEQYF	TGTGCCAGCAGCTTACCGGACAGGGGGCACGAGCAGTACTTC
TRBV27	NA	NA	TRBJ1-1	CASSLGGNTEAFF	TGTGCCAGCAGTTTGGGGGGGAACACTGAAGCTTTCTTT
TRBV27	NA	NA	TRBJ1-1	CASSLEGRSGTEAFF	TGTGCCAGCAGTTTAGAGGGTCGTAGTGGCACTGAAGCTTTCTTT
TRBV27	NA	TRBD2	TRBJ2-1	CASSLTAGAAYNEQFF	TGTGCCAGCAGTTTAACGGCGGGAGCTGCCTACAATGAGCAGTTCTTC
TRBV6-1	NA	TRBD1	TRBJ2-7	CASRNYRGHIYEQYF	TGTGCCAGCAGAAACTACAGGGGGCACATCTACGAGCAGTACTTC
TRBV27	NA	TRBD1	TRBJ2-7	CASQFRGGTGAYEQYF	TGTGCCAGCCAATTCCGGGGAGGGACAGGGGCCTACGAGCAGTACTTC
TRBV5-1	NA	TRBD2	TRBJ2-2	CASSWAGLEAGELFF	TGCGCCAGCAGCTGGGCGGGACTAGAGGCCGGGGAGCTGTTTTTT
TRBV2	NA	NA	TRBJ2-7	CASTTTTWRDDYEQYF	TGTGCCAGCACCACGACCACGTGGAGGGACGACTACGAGCAGTACTTC
TRBV5-6	NA	NA	TRBJ1-2	CASSLSPLGSVHGYTF	TGTGCCAGCAGCTTGAGCCCACTGGGGAGTGTACACGGCTACACCTTC
TRBV6-4	NA	NA	TRBJ2-1	CASSDRRGILVNEQFF	TGTGCCAGCAGTGACCGTCGAGGGATTTTAGTCAATGAGCAGTTCTTC
TRBV25-1	NA	NA	TRBJ2-2	CASSDGAGQAKVSRELFF	TGTGCCAGCAGTGACGGGGCGGGGCAGGCCAAGGTGTCCCGGGAGCTGTTTTTT
TRBV10-3	NA	NA	TRBJ2-7	CAISEENKWGENYEQYF	TGTGCCATCAGTGAGGAGAACAAATGGGGGGAGAACTACGAGCAGTACTTC
TRBV6-5	NA	NA	TRBJ1-1	CASRGEAPRNTEAFF	TGTGCCAGCAGGGGAGAGGCCCCGAGGAACACTGAAGCTTTCTTT
TRBV27	NA	NA	TRBJ2-3	CASSRGSTDTQYF	TGTGCCAGCAGCCGCGGTAGCACAGATACGCAGTATTTT
TRBV13	NA	TRBD2	TRBJ2-1	CASSLVGSGRSYNEQFF	TGTGCCAGCAGCTTAGTAGGTAGCGGGAGGAGCTACAATGAGCAGTTCTTC
TRBV28	NA	NA	TRBJ2-3	CASSFWRGAQYF	TGTGCCAGCAGTTTCTGGCGCGGGGCGCAGTATTTT
TRBV10-3	NA	TRBD2	TRBJ2-7	CAVSSGSSYEQYF	TGTGCCGTTTCTAGCGGAAGCTCCTACGAGCAGTACTTC
TRBV30	NA	NA	TRBJ2-1	CAWSLGSQNDLPRHNEQFF	TGTGCCTGGAGTTTGGGTAGCCAAAATGACCTCCCTAGGCACAATGAGCAGTTCTTC
TRBV7-6	NA	NA	TRBJ2-1	CASSLEGALGEQFF	TGTGCCAGCAGCTTAGAAGGAGCGCTCGGTGAGCAGTTCTTC
TRBV7-9	NA	TRBD2	TRBJ2-7	CASSPGLAGGTGQYF	TGTGCCAGCAGCCCCGGACTAGCGGGAGGTACGGGGCAGTACTTC
TRBV4-2	NA	TRBD2	TRBJ2-7	CASSQDWREGRWEQYF	TGTGCCAGCAGCCAAGATTGGCGGGAGGGCCGATGGGAGCAGTACTTC
TRBV6-5	once	NA	TRBJ1-1	CATYHHVDTEAFF	TGTGCCACCTACCACCACGTCGACACTGAAGCTTTCTTT
TRBV7-9	NA	NA	TRBJ2-2	CASSPLLAGRSNTGELFF	TGTGCCAGCAGCCCGTTACTTGCAGGGAGGTCGAACACCGGGGAGCTGTTTTTT
TRBV2	NA	NA	TRBJ2-7	CASRDTQGLSSYEQYF	TGTGCCAGCAGGGACACTCAGGGTTTGAGCTCCTACGAGCAGTACTTC
TRBV5-4	NA	TRBD1	TRBJ2-7	CASSRDRGYEQYF	TGTGCCAGCTCCCGGGACAGGGGTTACGAGCAGTACTTC
TRBV4-1	NA	NA	TRBJ1-4	CASRSSRGATNEKLFF	TGCGCCAGCAGATCTTCCCGGGGGGCAACTAATGAAAAACTGTTTTTT
TRBV6-4	NA	TRBD2	TRBJ2-1	CASSESGSANEQFF	TGTGCCAGCAGTGAGAGCGGGAGCGCCAATGAGCAGTTCTTC
TRBV28	once	TRBD1	TRBJ2-3	CASSPGTGVQDTQYF	TGTGCCAGCAGTCCAGGGACAGGGGTTCAAGATACGCAGTATTTT
TRBV27	NA	NA	TRBJ1-1	CASSLSQGSAEAFF	TGTGCCAGCAGTTTATCGCAGGGGTCGGCTGAAGCTTTCTTT
TRBV7-9	NA	NA	TRBJ2-7	CASSPSGPEQYF	TGTGCCAGCAGCCCATCTGGCCCCGAGCAGTACTTC
TRBV5-6	NA	NA	TRBJ1-4	CASSLDRFNEKLFF	TGTGCCAGCAGCTTGGACAGGTTTAATGAAAAACTGTTTTTT
TRBV18	NA	TRBD1	TRBJ2-7	CASSQSGQGYEQYF	TGTGCCAGCTCACAATCGGGACAGGGGTATGAGCAGTACTTC
TRBV5-1	NA	TRBD1	TRBJ2-5	CASSLGWGQGAQETQYF	TGCGCCAGCAGCTTGGGCTGGGGACAGGGGGCGCAAGAGACCCAGTACTTC
TRBV18	NA	TRBD1	TRBJ1-1	CASSRTGDTEAFF	TGTGCCAGCTCTCGAACAGGGGACACTGAAGCTTTCTTT
TRBV6-5	NA	TRBD1	TRBJ2-7	CASSQDRVYEQYF	TGTGCCAGCAGCCAAGACAGGGTATACGAGCAGTACTTC
TRBV5-4	NA	TRBD2	TRBJ2-5	CAITNRGLAGAPEDQYF	TGTGCCATTACAAATAGGGGGTTAGCGGGAGCCCCCGAGGACCAGTACTTC
TRBV18	NA	NA	TRBJ2-1	CASSPRQESSYNEQFF	TGTGCCAGCTCACCCCGACAGGAGAGCTCCTACAATGAGCAGTTCTTC
TRBV27	NA	TRBD1	TRBJ1-2	CASSYERQGAGGYTF	TGTGCCAGCAGTTATGAAAGACAGGGGGCCGGTGGCTACACCTTC
TRBV29-1	few	TRBD2	TRBJ2-1	CSVEGRASGSVNEQFF	TGCAGCGTTGAAGGTCGCGCTAGCGGGAGTGTAAATGAGCAGTTCTTC
TRBV14	NA	NA	TRBJ1-2	CASSQVGETHGYTF	TGTGCCAGCAGCCAAGTGGGAGAAACCCATGGCTACACCTTC
TRBV20-1	NA	NA	TRBJ1-2	CSADSYGYTF	TGCAGTGCTGACAGCTATGGCTACACCTTC
TRBV18	NA	TRBD2	TRBJ2-1	CASSPPLRLAAYNEQFF	TGTGCCAGCTCACCACCGCTACGGCTAGCGGCCTACAATGAGCAGTTCTTC
TRBV5-1	NA	NA	TRBJ2-5	CASSLGGVSKETQYF	TGCGCCAGCAGCTTAGGGGGAGTAAGTAAAGAGACCCAGTACTTC
TRBV1	NA	NA	TRBJ2-7	CTSSQGYWTSHEQYF	TGCACCAGCAGCCAAGGGTACTGGACTAGCCACGAGCAGTACTTC
TRBV13	NA	NA	TRBJ2-1	CASSLPSGEFYNEQFF	TGTGCCAGCAGCTTACCCTCAGGGGAGTTCTACAATGAGCAGTTCTTC
TRBV4-2	few	TRBD2	TRBJ2-3	CASSQAPSGGTDTQYF	TGTGCCAGCAGCCAAGCCCCTAGCGGCGGCACAGATACGCAGTATTTT
TRBV7-6	NA	TRBD1	TRBJ1-5	CASSQDRDGNQPQHF	TGTGCCAGCAGCCAAGACAGGGATGGCAATCAGCCCCAGCATTTT
TRBV29-1	NA	TRBD1	TRBJ1-1	CSARDSWNTEAFF	TGCAGCGCCCGGGACAGTTGGAACACTGAAGCTTTCTTT
TRBV6-5	NA	NA	TRBJ1-2	CASSYGGPNYGYTF	TGTGCCAGCAGTTACGGAGGACCAAACTATGGCTACACCTTC
TRBV7-9	NA	NA	TRBJ2-1	CASSLVRGGQNEQFF	TGTGCCAGCAGCTTAGTGAGGGGGGGTCAGAATGAGCAGTTCTTC